A single sample gave rise to the 9 T cell receptor beta chains below, sequenced in a study of T cells in Graves' hyperthyroidism and ophthalmopathy. Regions amplified from RNA transcripts were the TCR beta CDR3 regions. First-round RT-PCR targeting the TCR CDR3 was performed with the HTBI primer set. TCRdb reprocessed the multiplex PCR reads with MiXCR, giving one entry per CDR3 protein. Here the sample spans about 710,000 distinct CDR3 sequences, over 15% being singletons. Material for sequencing was blood. The receptors come from a man aged 18 to 35 with Graves' hyperthyroidism.

This clonotype has ten or more counts. V usage is TRBV7-9 and J usage is TRBJ2-1; D not certain. Germline V gene sequence: CDR1 SEHNR, CDR2 FQNEAQ (reference sequence). Trimming cost V 3 bases and J 8 bases, with 5 bases left between them. CDR3 length: 11 amino acids. The CDR3 DNA is TGTGCCAGCAGCTTGAAGTATGAGCAGTTCTTC. Translated: CASSLKYEQFF.

In its sample, this clonotype was seen once. The chain has TRBV6-9 and TRBJ2-2; 8 positions match TRBD2. The CDR3 runs to 17 residues. Trimming cost V 3 bases and J 6 bases; bases outside gene matches: 12. The V gene's germline CDR1 is MNHGY and CDR2 SVAAGI. The chain's CDR3 is CASSYPREAGAPGELFF. Written as DNA, the CDR3 is TGTGCCAGCAGTTACCCTCGGGAAGCGGGAGCGCCCGGGGAGCTGTTTTTT.

J is TRBJ2-1 and V is TRBV6-2 or TRBV6-3, with 9 bases fitting TRBD2. The CDR3 spans 16 residues. Trimming took 0 bases from V and 6 from J; bases not matched to a gene: 6. Germline assignment: CDR1 MNHEY and CDR2 SVGEGT. DNA for the CDR3: TGTGCCAGCAGTTACTCCCCAGCGGGAGGTATCAATGAGCAGTTCTTC. It is translated as CASSYSPAGGINEQFF.

Only a few counts were recorded for this clonotype. The V call is TRBV20-1, the J call TRBJ1-2; no clear D. CDR3 length equals 15 residues. Germline values: CDR1 DFQATT, CDR2 SNEGSKA (reference sequence). The V gene lost 3 bases and the J gene lost 0 bases, with 14 bases spanning the gap. CDR3 nucleotide sequence: TGCAGTGCTAGGGATACATGGGGAGCTAACTATGGCTACACCTTC. Encoded protein: CSARDTWGANYGYTF.

This rearrangement joins TRBV29-1 to TRBJ2-1; D call uncertain. The V gene's germline CDR1 is SQVTM and CDR2 ANQGSEA. This CDR3 contains 12 residues. The V gene lost 4 bases and the J gene lost 8 bases, with 12 bases spanning the gap. The CDR3 sequence: CSVGKDGHEQFF. The CDR3 nucleotides read TGCAGCGTTGGGAAGGACGGACATGAGCAGTTCTTC.

A few counts support this clonotype. V usage is TRBV11-2 and J usage is TRBJ2-1; no clear D. Trimming took off 5 bases at V and 4 bases at J, with 18 bases between the two ends. Per the germline V gene, CDR1 is SGHAT and CDR2 is FQNNGV. The CDR3 extends over 16 amino acids. CDR3 in DNA: TGTGCCAGCAGCCCAGTAACCCTCTTGGTTTACAATGAGCAGTTCTTC. Its translation is CASSPVTLLVYNEQFF.

The chain recombines TRBV7-9 with TRBJ2-7, with D perhaps matching TRBD1 (5 bases). The germline V and J ends were trimmed by 2 bases and 5 bases, with 16 bases remaining between them. Germline V lookup: CDR1 SEHNR, CDR2 FQNEAQ (reference sequence). This CDR3 has 15 residues. CDR3 protein: CASSLWGRDINEQYF. CDR3 DNA: TGTGCCAGCAGCTTATGGGGCAGGGATATAAACGAGCAGTACTTC.

This clonotype has ten or more counts. The gene calls are TRBV28 and TRBJ2-1; the match to TRBD1 covers 7 bases. Unmatched junction bases numbered 8, after V lost 3 bases and J lost 6 bases. CDR1 and CDR2 (germline): MDHEN, SYDVKM. This CDR3 has 15 residues. The CDR3 is CASSLVGQASNEQFF. The CDR3 DNA reads as TGTGCCAGCAGTTTGGTAGGACAGGCTAGCAATGAGCAGTTCTTC.

The rearrangement uses TRBV2 and TRBJ2-5; 8 bases map to TRBD1. V was clipped by 6 bases and J by 3 bases; unmatched bases: 9. Germline V CDR1 and CDR2: SNHLY, FYNNEI. This CDR3 comprises 15 residues. CDR3 nucleotide sequence: TGTGCCAGCAGGGTACAGACAGGGGCCAAAGAGACCCAGTACTTC. Its translation is CASRVQTGAKETQYF.